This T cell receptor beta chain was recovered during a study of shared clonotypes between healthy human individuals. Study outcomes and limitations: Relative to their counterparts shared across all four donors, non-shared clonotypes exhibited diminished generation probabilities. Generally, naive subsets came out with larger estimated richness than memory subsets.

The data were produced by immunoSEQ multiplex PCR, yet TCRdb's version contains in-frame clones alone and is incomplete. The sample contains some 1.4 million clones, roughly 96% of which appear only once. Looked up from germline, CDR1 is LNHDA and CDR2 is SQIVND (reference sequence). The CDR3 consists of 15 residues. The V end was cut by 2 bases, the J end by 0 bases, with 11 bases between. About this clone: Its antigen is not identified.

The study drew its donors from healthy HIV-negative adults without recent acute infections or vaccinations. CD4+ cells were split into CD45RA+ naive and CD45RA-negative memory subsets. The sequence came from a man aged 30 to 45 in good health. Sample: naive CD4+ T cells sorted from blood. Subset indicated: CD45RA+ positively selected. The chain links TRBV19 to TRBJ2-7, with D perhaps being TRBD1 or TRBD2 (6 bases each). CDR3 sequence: CASSIREDSSYEQYF. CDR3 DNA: TGTGCCAGTAGTATAAGGGAGGACAGCTCCTACGAGCAGTACTTC.